This T cell receptor (beta chain) was sequenced during a study of human versus mouse CDR3 diversity and MHC coevolution. About the research overall: Reportedly, immunoSEQ detects one in 200,000 T cells with minimized PCR bias. Samples had between about 5.5 x 10^6 and 1.6 x 10^7 valid reads.

Worth noting for this clone: Its matching antigen is unknown.

The data were produced by immunoSEQ multiplex PCR, yet TCRdb's version contains in-frame clones alone and is incomplete. This sample yields roughly 80,000 clones, of which 90% to 95% are seen a single time; 1.3% to 1.5% belongs to the top ten. V lost 4 bases, J lost 2 bases, and 12 bases lay in between. The CDR3 has 14 residues. Germline V gives CDR1 SGHRS, CDR2 YFSETQ. Study-wide results and caveats: Six MHC II alleles selected the human T cells.

The sequenced material came from naive CD4+ T cells from blood. Subset in this sample: CD45RO-negative CD62L-positive naive CD4 T cells. This clonotype originated in a person between 30 and 69 years old in good health. V usage is TRBV5-1 and J usage is TRBJ1-1; the D gene is possibly TRBD1 (6 bases). CDR3 sequence: CASSPGHPNTEAFF. Written as DNA, the CDR3 is TGCGCCAGCAGCCCGGGACACCCAAACACTGAAGCTTTCTTT.